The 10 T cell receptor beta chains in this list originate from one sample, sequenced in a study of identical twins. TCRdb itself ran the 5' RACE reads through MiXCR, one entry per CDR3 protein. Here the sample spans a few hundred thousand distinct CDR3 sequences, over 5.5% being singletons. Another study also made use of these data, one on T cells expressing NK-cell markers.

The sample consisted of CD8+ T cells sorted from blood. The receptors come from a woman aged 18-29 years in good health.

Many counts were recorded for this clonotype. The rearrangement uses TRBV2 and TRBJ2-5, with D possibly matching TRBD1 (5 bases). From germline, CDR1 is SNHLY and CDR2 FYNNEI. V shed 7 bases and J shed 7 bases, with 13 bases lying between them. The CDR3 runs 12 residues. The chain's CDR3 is CASTGPRGTQYF. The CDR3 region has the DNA TGTGCCAGCACCGGACCTAGGGGGACCCAGTACTTC.

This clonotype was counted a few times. The CDR3 sequence: CASSYTRLAEGLTDTQYF. DNA of the CDR3: TGTGCCAGCAGTTACACCAGGCTAGCGGAAGGACTCACAGATACGCAGTATTTT. The chain recombines TRBV6-5 with TRBJ2-3; 7 nucleotides match TRBD2. The V and J ends lost 2 bases and 2 bases, in that order; junction bases with no gene match: 13. This CDR3 is 18 amino acids long. Germline lookup yields CDR1 MNHEY and CDR2 SVGAGI.

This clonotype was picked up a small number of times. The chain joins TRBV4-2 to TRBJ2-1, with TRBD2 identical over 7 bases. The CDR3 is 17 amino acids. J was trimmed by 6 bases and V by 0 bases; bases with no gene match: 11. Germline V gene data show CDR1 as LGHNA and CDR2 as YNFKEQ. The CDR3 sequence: CASSQDWLVKRGNEQFF. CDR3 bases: TGTGCCAGCAGCCAAGATTGGTTGGTAAAGCGGGGCAATGAGCAGTTCTTC.

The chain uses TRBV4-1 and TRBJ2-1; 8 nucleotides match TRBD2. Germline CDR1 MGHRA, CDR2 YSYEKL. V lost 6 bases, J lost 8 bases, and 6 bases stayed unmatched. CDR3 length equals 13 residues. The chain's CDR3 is CASRSGSGYEQFF. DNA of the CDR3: TGCGCCAGCAGGAGCGGGAGTGGGTATGAGCAGTTCTTC.

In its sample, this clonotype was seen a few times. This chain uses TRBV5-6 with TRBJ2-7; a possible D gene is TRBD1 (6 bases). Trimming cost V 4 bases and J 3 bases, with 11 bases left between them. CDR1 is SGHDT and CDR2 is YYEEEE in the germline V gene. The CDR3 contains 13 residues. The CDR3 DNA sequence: TGTGCCAGCAGCGGGGACACGATCTACGAGCAGTACTTC. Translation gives CASSGDTIYEQYF.

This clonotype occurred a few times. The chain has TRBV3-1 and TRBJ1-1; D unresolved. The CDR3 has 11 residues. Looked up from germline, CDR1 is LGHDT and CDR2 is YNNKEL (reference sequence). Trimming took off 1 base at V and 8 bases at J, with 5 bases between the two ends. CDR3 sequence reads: CASSQGEEAFF. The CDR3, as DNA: TGTGCCAGCAGCCAAGGCGAGGAAGCTTTCTTT.

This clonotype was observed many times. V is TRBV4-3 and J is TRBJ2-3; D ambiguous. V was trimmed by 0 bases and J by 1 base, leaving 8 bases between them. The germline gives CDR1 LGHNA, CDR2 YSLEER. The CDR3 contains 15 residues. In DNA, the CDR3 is TGCGCCAGCAGCCAAGATAAGCGTCGCACAGATACGCAGTATTTT. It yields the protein CASSQDKRRTDTQYF.

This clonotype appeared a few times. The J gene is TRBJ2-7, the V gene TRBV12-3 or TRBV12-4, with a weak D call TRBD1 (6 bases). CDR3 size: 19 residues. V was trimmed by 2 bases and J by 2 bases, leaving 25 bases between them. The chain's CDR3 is CASSLLGRGPEAITYEQYF. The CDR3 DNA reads TGTGCCAGCAGTTTATTGGGCAGGGGCCCGGAAGCCATCACCTACGAGCAGTACTTC.

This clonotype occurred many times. The chain's CDR3 is CASSSRGVGGLPEAFF. The CDR3, as DNA: TGTGCCAGCAGCTCCCGAGGAGTTGGGGGTCTCCCTGAAGCTTTCTTT. The V and J genes are TRBV3-1 and TRBJ1-1, with TRBD1 as a possible D gene (5 bases). With 5 bases removed from V and 6 bases from J, the gap between germline ends came to 22 bases. The CDR3 has 16 residues. Germline V gives CDR1 LGHDT, CDR2 YNNKEL (reference sequence).

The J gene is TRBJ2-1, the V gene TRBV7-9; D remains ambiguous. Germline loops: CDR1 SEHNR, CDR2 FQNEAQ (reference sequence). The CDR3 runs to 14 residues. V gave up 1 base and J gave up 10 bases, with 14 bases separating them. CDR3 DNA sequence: TGTGCCAGCAGCTTAGTAGAAGCAGCAGAAGAGCAGTTCTTC. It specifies CASSLVEAAEEQFF.